The 9 T cell receptor beta chains given below trace back to one sample, sequenced in a study of graft-versus-host responses after intestinal transplantation. Intraepithelial plus lamina propria lymphocytes were released by processing graft tissue. Data came from immunoSEQ multiplex PCR; TCRdb stores just in-frame clones and leaves some out. The sample yields 13,000 to 15,000 clones, roughly 70% seen once. The sample here was ileum tissue, taken approximately 780 days after intestinal transplantation. The receptors come from a human patient who received an intestinal transplant, so some T cells may come from the graft donor.

The V gene is TRBV10-3, the J gene TRBJ2-1; TRBD2 matches at 7 bases. The CDR3 is 15 amino acids. Germline loops: CDR1 ENHRY, CDR2 SYGVKD. V shed 0 bases and J 6 bases; nucleotides not matched to a gene: 5. The DNA of the CDR3 is TGTGCCATCAGTGAGTCGGGAGGGCGCGGCAATGAGCAGTTCTTC. It specifies CAISESGGRGNEQFF.

The chain uses TRBV28 and TRBJ1-3, with 7 bases aligning to TRBD1. V was pared by 5 bases and J by 0 bases, with 7 bases of the junction left unmatched. CDR3 size: 16 residues. Germline CDR1 and CDR2: MDHEN and SYDVKM. CDR3 amino acids: CASSLWTGSSGNTIYF. DNA of the CDR3: TGTGCCAGCAGTCTGTGGACAGGAAGCTCTGGAAACACCATATATTTT.

Concerning this clone: The CDR3 ends on some other residue instead of the conserved phenylalanine or tryptophan, so this is likely a read error. The DNA for the CDR3 is TGTGCCAGCAGCTTAGGGACTAACACTGAAGCTTTCCTT. Its protein is CASSLGTNTEAFL. The V call is TRBV7-9, the J call TRBJ1-1; no firm D call. Germline V gene lookup returns CDR1 SEHNR and CDR2 FQNEAQ (reference sequence). This CDR3 has 13 amino acids. Trimming took 1 base from V and 2 from J, leaving 5 bases between them.

DNA for the CDR3: TGTGCCAGCAGCTCAATTACGACTAGCACAGATACGCAGTATTTT. It encodes CASSSITTSTDTQYF. The chain links TRBV7-9 to TRBJ2-3; D ambiguous. The CDR3 is 15 amino acids. V was shortened by 4 bases and J by 0 bases, with 11 bases between the two germline ends. The germline V gene has CDR1 SEHNR and CDR2 FQNEAQ (reference sequence).

The gene calls are TRBV6-4 and TRBJ2-7, with D perhaps matching TRBD1 (5 bases). V was trimmed by 7 bases and J by 0 bases, leaving 13 bases between them. The CDR3 consists of 14 residues. Looked up from germline, CDR1 is MRHNA and CDR2 is SNTAGT. CDR3 region: CASKSRVSSYEQYF. CDR3 bases: TGTGCCAGCAAAAGCAGGGTCAGCTCCTACGAGCAGTACTTC.

In this sample, this clone turned up a few times. CDR3 loop: CASSYYRVPVWEQYF. CDR3 bases: TGTGCCAGCAGCTACTACAGGGTTCCCGTTTGGGAGCAGTACTTC. The chain carries TRBV11-3 and TRBJ2-5; D is perhaps TRBD1 (6 bases). CDR1 is SGHNT, CDR2 YENEEA, per germline. The CDR3 extends over 15 amino acids. Trimming removed 4 bases at V and 11 bases at J, with 23 bases between.

The genes are TRBV30 and TRBJ1-4; D gene unclear. In germline, CDR1 is GTSNPN, CDR2 SVGIG (reference sequence). The CDR3 runs to 14 residues. V was pared by 8 bases and J by 4 bases, with 17 bases between. The CDR3: CAGVDGGFNEKLFF. The CDR3 DNA reads TGTGCCGGGGTCGATGGCGGGTTTAATGAAAAACTGTTTTTT.

The chain is built from TRBV6-5 and TRBJ2-7, with TRBD1 matching 7 bases. CDR1 and CDR2 (germline): MNHEY, SVGAGI. J lost 5 bases, V lost 6 bases, and 10 bases had no gene match. The CDR3 covers 14 residues. In nucleotides, the CDR3 is TGTGCCAGCAGCCTACAGGGGAGAGTGGACGAGCAGTACTTC. This codes for CASSLQGRVDEQYF.

This chain links TRBV19 with TRBJ2-3; 13 bases line up with TRBD2. V gave up 9 bases and J gave up 6 bases; unmatched junction bases: 9. CDR3 length: 15 residues. CDR1 is LNHDA, CDR2 SQIVND, per germline (reference sequence). CDR3 nucleotides: TGTGCCAGCACATCGGGACTAGCGGGGACCGATACGCAGTATTTT. Translated: CASTSGLAGTDTQYF.